The rows below give T cell receptor beta chains drawn from one sample of a study of human CD8 memory T cell subsets. From the 5' RACE reads, TCRdb lists one entry per CDR3 protein and no DNA. The sample includes several thousand distinct CDR3 sequences. The sample was CD8+ T cells from PBMCs. Receptor source: a human donor in good health. Each CDR3 is given with its conserved first and last residue. Rows may omit the clone size; those that give it use once, few, many or a size class.

CDR3aa	abundance	v_gene	j_gene
CASSLNLPGEQYF	medium-sized	TRBV28	TRBJ2-7
CSVFYLGQGATGELFF	.	TRBV29-1	TRBJ2-2
CASSRTGEVNTEAFF	.	TRBV19	TRBJ1-1
CASSLDGRSGNTIYF	.	TRBV7-8	TRBJ1-3
CASSLDPLGLSEQYF	medium-sized	TRBV7-2	TRBJ2-7
CASSQVHGGASNEQFF	medium-sized	TRBV3-1	TRBJ2-1
CASSAGAGMNNEQFF	.	TRBV5-1	TRBJ2-1
CASSRAGQDYGYTF	.	TRBV7-9	TRBJ1-2
CASSHLAGQGARYEQFF	.	TRBV27	TRBJ2-1
CSVEGVLGRGTEAFF	.	TRBV29-1	TRBJ1-1
CASSSLGTGNEQFF	.	TRBV7-2	TRBJ2-1
CASRELPSGSYEQYF	.	TRBV5-1	TRBJ2-7
CASSLDVQAGYEQYF	.	TRBV7-6	TRBJ2-7
CASSFGLEQDTQYF	.	TRBV12-3/TRBV12-4	TRBJ2-3
CASSMSGGAWGEQYF	.	TRBV11-2	TRBJ2-7
CASSFGARDTQYF	.	TRBV7-9	TRBJ2-3
CASSEGLQGRSPLHF	.	TRBV25-1	TRBJ1-6
CASSQGGTYEQYF	.	TRBV7-9	TRBJ2-7
CSAKLEGGDTQYF	medium-sized	TRBV20-1	TRBJ2-3
CASSYVGGGNQPQHF	.	TRBV6-2/TRBV6-3	TRBJ1-5
CASSVGLAGYEQFF	.	TRBV19	TRBJ2-1
CASSLETPGSYGQYF	.	TRBV11-2	TRBJ2-7
CASSSGLAEYQETQYF	medium-sized	TRBV7-8	TRBJ2-5
CASSQDRSGKYGGGEQYF	.	TRBV4-3	TRBJ2-7
CASSLQGSYNEQFF	.	TRBV7-8	TRBJ2-1
CASSPVAGGDYEQYF	.	TRBV6-5	TRBJ2-7
CASSPRRRAYEQYF	.	TRBV18	TRBJ2-7
CASSVGLAGAPYQETQYF	.	TRBV2	TRBJ2-5
CASSLGSGVGRETQYF	.	TRBV5-6	TRBJ2-5
CASSEATGDYEQYF	.	TRBV4-1	TRBJ2-7
CATGIIGDEQFF	.	TRBV27	TRBJ2-1
CASRGQGVTYEQYF	.	TRBV6-5	TRBJ2-7
CASSPTGTGETEAFF	.	TRBV18	TRBJ1-1
CASSGLAGVGELFF	.	TRBV4-3	TRBJ2-2
CASSQGTGGYNEQFF	.	TRBV4-3	TRBJ2-1
CASSRTETGGASETQYF	.	TRBV7-7	TRBJ2-5
CASSQEWSGAKGYEQYF	.	TRBV4-1	TRBJ2-7
CASSVEGLAGGLYEQYF	.	TRBV9	TRBJ2-7
CASSYDRERLTNTGELFF	.	TRBV6-2/TRBV6-3	TRBJ2-2
CASNHVPANEQFF	medium-sized	TRBV12-3/TRBV12-4	TRBJ2-1
CASSYQGLEETQYF	.	TRBV6-2/TRBV6-3	TRBJ2-5
CASSWDLGYEQYF	.	TRBV27	TRBJ2-7
CASSQEARTEAFF	.	TRBV14	TRBJ1-1
CATSGTNTGELFF	.	TRBV24-1	TRBJ2-2
CASRVAVTDTQYF	.	TRBV6-5	TRBJ2-3
CASSYSISGGAEQFF	medium-sized	TRBV6-5	TRBJ2-1
CASSTGQGRAEAFF	medium-sized	TRBV5-4	TRBJ1-1
CASSLGHGAYEQYF	.	TRBV7-9	TRBJ2-7
CASSPFEETQYF	.	TRBV12-3/TRBV12-4	TRBJ2-5
CSALGPRGVYEQYF	.	TRBV20-1	TRBJ2-7
CASSGGTSGRRYEQYF	.	TRBV27	TRBJ2-7
CASSLEDRPRRWPDTQYF	.	TRBV7-8	TRBJ2-3
CASSTPGPRTDTQYF	medium-sized	TRBV7-2	TRBJ2-3